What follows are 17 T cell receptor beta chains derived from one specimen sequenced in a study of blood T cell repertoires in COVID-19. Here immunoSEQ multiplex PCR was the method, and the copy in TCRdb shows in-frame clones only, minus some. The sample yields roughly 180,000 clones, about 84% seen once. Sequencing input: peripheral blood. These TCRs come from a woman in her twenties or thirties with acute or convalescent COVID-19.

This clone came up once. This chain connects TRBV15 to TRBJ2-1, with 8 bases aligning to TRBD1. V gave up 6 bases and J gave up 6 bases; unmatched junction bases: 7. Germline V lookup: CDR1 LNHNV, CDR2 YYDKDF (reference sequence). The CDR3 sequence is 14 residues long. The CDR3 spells CATRSGQVINEQFF. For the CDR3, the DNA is TGTGCCACCAGGTCGGGACAGGTAATCAATGAGCAGTTCTTC.

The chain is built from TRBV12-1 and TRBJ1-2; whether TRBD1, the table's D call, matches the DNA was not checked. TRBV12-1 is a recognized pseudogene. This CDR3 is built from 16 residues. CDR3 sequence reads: CASSFKTGGATDGYTF. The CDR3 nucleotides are TGTGCCAGCAGCTTCAAAACAGGGGGCGCGACGGATGGCTACACCTTC.

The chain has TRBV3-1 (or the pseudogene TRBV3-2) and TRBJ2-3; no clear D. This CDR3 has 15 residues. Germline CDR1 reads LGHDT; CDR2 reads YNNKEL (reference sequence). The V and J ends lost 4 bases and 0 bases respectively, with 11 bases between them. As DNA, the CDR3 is TGTGCCAGCAGCCCCTTACCGACTAGCACAGATACGCAGTATTTT. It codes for CASSPLPTSTDTQYF.

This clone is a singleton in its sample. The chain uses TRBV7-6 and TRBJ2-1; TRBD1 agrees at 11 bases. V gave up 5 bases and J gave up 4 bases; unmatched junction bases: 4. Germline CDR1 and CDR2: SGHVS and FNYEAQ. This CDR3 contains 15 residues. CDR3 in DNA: TGTGCCAGCAGCGGGGACAGGGGGTGGTACAATGAGCAGTTCTTC. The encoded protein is CASSGDRGWYNEQFF.

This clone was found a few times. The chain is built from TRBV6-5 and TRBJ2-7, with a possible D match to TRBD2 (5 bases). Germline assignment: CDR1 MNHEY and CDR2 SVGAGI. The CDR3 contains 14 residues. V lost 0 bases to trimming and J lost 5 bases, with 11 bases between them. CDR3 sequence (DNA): TGTGCCAGCAGTTACTCGAGGGTAGGCGACGAGCAGTACTTC. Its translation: CASSYSRVGDEQYF.

The CDR3 spells CASSSDALDRGGYGYTF. CDR3 nucleotide sequence: TGCGCCAGCAGCTCCGATGCCCTGGACAGGGGCGGCTATGGCTACACCTTC. The chain uses TRBV5-1 and TRBJ1-2; 9 bases line up with TRBD1. The V and J ends lost 3 bases and 4 bases, in that order; junction bases with no gene match: 13. The CDR3 has 17 residues. Per the germline V gene, CDR1 is SGHRS and CDR2 is YFSETQ.

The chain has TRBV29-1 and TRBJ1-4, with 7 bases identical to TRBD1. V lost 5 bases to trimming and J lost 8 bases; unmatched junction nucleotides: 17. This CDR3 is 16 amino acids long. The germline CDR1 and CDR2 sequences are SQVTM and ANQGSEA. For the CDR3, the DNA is TGCAGCGTTTCGGTCCATCCGTCACAGGGGCGAGAAAAACTGTTTTTT. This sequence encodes CSVSVHPSQGREKLFF. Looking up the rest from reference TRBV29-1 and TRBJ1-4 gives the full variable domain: SAVISQKPSRDICQRGTSLTIQCQVDSQVTMMFWYRQQPGQSLTLIATANQGSEATYESGFVIDKFPISRPNLTFSTLTVSNMSPEDSSIYLCSVSVHPSQGREKLFFGSGTQLSVL.

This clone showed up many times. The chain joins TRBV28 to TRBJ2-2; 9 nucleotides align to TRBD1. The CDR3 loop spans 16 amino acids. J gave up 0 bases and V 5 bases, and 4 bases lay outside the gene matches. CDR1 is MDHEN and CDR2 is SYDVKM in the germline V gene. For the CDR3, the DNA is TGTGCCAGCAGTGTCCACAGGGGGCCGAACACCGGGGAGCTGTTTTTT. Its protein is CASSVHRGPNTGELFF. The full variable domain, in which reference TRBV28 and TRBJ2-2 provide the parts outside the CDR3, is DVKVTQSSRYLVKRTGEKVFLECVQDMDHENMFWYRQDPGLGLRLIYFSYDVKMKEKGDIPEGYSVSREKKERFSLILESASTNQTSMYLCASSVHRGPNTGELFFGEGSRLTVL.

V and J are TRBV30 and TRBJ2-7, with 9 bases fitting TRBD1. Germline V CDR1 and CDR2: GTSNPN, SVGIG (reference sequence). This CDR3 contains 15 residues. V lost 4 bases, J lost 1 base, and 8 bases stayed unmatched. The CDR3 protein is CAWIRDRALSYEQYF. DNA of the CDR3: TGTGCCTGGATTAGGGACAGGGCCCTATCCTACGAGCAGTACTTC. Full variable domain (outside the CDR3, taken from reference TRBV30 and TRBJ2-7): SQTIHQWPATLVQPVGSPLSLECTVEGTSNPNLYWYRQAAGRGLQLLFYSVGIGQISSEVPQNLSASRPQDRQFILSSKKLLLSDSGFYLCAWIRDRALSYEQYFGPGTRLTVT.

DNA of the CDR3: TGTGCCAGCTCACCGGGGGGAAGGGCCGCTTCTAGCACAGATACGCAGTATTTT. Amino acids: CASSPGGRAASSTDTQYF. The rearrangement links TRBV18 to TRBJ2-3, with TRBD2 as a possible D gene (6 bases). This CDR3 region has 18 residues. Trimming left V 3 bases short and J 0 bases short, with 19 bases between. Germline CDR1 is KGHSH and CDR2 is LQKENI.

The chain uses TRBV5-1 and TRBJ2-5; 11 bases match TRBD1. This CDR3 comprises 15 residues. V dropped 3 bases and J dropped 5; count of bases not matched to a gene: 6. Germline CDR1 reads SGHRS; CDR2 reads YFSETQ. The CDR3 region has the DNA TGCGCCAGCAGCTCGGGACAGGGGGTTGGTGAGACCCAGTACTTC. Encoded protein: CASSSGQGVGETQYF.

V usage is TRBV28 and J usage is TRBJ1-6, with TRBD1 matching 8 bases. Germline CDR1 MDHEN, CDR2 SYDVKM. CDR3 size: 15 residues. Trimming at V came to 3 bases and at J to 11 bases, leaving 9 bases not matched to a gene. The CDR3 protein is CASSFNGQGDPPLHF. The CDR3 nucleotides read TGTGCCAGCAGTTTCAATGGACAGGGTGATCCACCCCTCCACTTT. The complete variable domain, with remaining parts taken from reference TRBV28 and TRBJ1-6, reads DVKVTQSSRYLVKRTGEKVFLECVQDMDHENMFWYRQDPGLGLRLIYFSYDVKMKEKGDIPEGYSVSREKKERFSLILESASTNQTSMYLCASSFNGQGDPPLHFGNGTRLTVT.

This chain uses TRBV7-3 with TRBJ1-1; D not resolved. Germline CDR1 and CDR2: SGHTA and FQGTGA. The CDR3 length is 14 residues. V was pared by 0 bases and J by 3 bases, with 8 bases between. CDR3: CASSLTSDYTEAFF. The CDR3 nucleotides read TGTGCCAGCAGCTTAACAAGCGACTACACTGAAGCTTTCTTT.

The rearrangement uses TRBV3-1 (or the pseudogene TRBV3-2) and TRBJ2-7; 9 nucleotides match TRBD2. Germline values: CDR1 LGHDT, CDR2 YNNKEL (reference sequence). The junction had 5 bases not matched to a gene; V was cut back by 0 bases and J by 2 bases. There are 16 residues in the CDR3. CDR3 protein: CASSQEPLAGTYEQYF. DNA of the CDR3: TGTGCCAGCAGCCAAGAACCCCTAGCGGGGACCTACGAGCAGTACTTC.

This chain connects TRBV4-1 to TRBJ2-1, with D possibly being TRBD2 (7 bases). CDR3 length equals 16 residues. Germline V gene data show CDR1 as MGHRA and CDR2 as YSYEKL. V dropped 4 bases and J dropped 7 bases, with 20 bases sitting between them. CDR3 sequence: CASSLGGGSGYNEQFF. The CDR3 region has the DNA TGCGCCAGCAGCCTGGGGGGCGGGAGTGGATATAATGAGCAGTTCTTC.

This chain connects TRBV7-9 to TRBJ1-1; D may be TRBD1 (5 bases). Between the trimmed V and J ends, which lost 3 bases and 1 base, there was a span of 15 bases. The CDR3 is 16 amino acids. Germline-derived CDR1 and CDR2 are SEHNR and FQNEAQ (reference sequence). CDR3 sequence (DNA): TGTGCCAGCAGCTTGGGGAGGGGCCCCTGGAACACTGAAGCTTTCTTT. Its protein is CASSLGRGPWNTEAFF.

CDR3 bases: TGTGCCAGCAGCTTGGGCTGGGCTAGCAATCAGCCCCAGCATTTT. Its translation is CASSLGWASNQPQHF. J is TRBJ1-5 and V is TRBV5-6, with D hard to call. Trimming stripped 0 bases from V and 0 bases from J, with 7 bases between. CDR1 SGHDT and CDR2 YYEEEE come from the germline V gene. The CDR3 sequence is 15 residues long.